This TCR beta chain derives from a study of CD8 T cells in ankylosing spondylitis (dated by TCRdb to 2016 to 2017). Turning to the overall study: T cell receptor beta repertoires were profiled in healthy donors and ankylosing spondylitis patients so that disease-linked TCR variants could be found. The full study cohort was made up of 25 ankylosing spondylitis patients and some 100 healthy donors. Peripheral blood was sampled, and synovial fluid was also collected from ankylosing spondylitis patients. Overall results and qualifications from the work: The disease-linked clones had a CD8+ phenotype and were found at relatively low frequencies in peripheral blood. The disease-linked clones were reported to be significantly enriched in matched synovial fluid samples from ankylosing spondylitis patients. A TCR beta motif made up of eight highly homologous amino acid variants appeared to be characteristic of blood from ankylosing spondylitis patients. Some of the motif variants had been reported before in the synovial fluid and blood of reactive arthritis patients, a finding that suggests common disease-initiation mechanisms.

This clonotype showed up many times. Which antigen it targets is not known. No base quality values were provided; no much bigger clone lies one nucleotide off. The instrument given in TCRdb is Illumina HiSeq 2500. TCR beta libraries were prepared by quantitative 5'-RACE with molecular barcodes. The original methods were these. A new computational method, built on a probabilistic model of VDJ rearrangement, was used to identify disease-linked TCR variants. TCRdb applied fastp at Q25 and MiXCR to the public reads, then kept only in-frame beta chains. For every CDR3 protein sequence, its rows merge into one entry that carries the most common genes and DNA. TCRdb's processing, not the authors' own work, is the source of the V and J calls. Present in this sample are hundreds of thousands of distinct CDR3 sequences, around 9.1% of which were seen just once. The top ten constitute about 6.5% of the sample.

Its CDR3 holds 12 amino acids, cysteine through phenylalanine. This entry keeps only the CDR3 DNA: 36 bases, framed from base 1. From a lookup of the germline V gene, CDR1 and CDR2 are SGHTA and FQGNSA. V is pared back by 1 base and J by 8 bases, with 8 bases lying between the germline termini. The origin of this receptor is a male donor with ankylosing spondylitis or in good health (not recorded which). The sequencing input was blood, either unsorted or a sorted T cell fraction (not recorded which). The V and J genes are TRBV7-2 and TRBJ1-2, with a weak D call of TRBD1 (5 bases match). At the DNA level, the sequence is TGTGCCAGCAGCTTAGTTCGGGGGGGCTACACCTTC. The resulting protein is CASSLVRGGYTF.